Below are 24 T cell receptor beta chains sequenced from a single sample in a study of blood T cell repertoires in COVID-19. TCRdb's copy holds only in-frame clones and misses some; the assay was immunoSEQ multiplex PCR. The table includes 250,000 to 350,000 clones, 89% detected once. The sequencing sample was made of peripheral blood. The receptors come from a woman in her sixties or seventies with acute or convalescent COVID-19.

The V gene is TRBV5-6, the J gene TRBJ1-4; a weak D match, TRBD1 (5 bases). The CDR3 runs 15 residues. V was cut by 2 bases and J by 2 bases, with 10 bases left in between. Looked up from germline, CDR1 is SGHDT and CDR2 is YYEEEE. CDR3: CASSFLGGTNEKLFF. CDR3 DNA: TGTGCCAGCAGCTTCCTGGGGGGGACTAATGAAAAACTGTTTTTT. Together with reference TRBV5-6 and TRBJ1-4, the CDR3 gives the full variable domain: DAGVTQSPTHLIKTRGQQVTLRCSPKSGHDTVSWYQQALGQGPQFIFQYYEEEERQRGNFPDRFSGHQFPNYSSELNVNALLLGDSALYLCASSFLGGTNEKLFFGSGTQLSVL.

The gene calls are TRBV15 and TRBJ2-5; D remains ambiguous. Trimming removed 3 bases at V and 2 bases at J, with 4 bases between. Germline V gene data show CDR1 as LNHNV and CDR2 as YYDKDF (reference sequence). The CDR3 length is 12 residues. The CDR3 coding sequence is TGTGCCACCAGCAGGGCTCAAGAGACCCAGTACTTC. Translated: CATSRAQETQYF.

The chain combines TRBV4-2 with TRBJ1-1; 7 bases line up with TRBD1. Germline values: CDR1 LGHNA, CDR2 YNFKEQ. After removal of 1 base from V and 2 bases from J, the junction contained 1 base not matched to a gene. CDR3 length: 14 amino acids. The CDR3 reads CASSQGGGNTEAFF. The CDR3 nucleotides read TGTGCCAGCAGCCAAGGAGGGGGCAACACTGAAGCTTTCTTT.

This chain uses TRBV18 with TRBJ1-1, with 7 bases aligning to TRBD1. Germline loops: CDR1 KGHSH, CDR2 LQKENI. This CDR3 has 14 residues. With 3 bases clipped from V and 4 bases from J, the junction kept 5 bases outside the gene matches. The CDR3 loop is CASSPYGTVTEAFF. The DNA for the CDR3 is TGTGCCAGCTCACCGTACGGGACAGTCACTGAAGCTTTCTTT.

The chain recombines TRBV13 with TRBJ1-3; D not resolved. Between the trimmed V and J ends, which lost 0 bases and 16 bases, there was a span of 19 bases. The CDR3 extends over 14 amino acids. Germline CDR1 reads PRHDT; CDR2 reads FYEKMQ (reference sequence). CDR3 region: CASSLGGGSAVDYF. The CDR3 bases are TGTGCCAGCAGCTTAGGAGGCGGGTCCGCAGTCGACTATTTT.

J is TRBJ1-5 and V is TRBV11-2, with D possibly TRBD1 on 6 matching bases. Looked up from germline, CDR1 is SGHAT and CDR2 is FQNNGV. V dropped 5 bases and J dropped 1 base, with 9 bases sitting between them. This CDR3 contains 14 residues. The CDR3 protein is CASSRGTSNQPQHF. The CDR3 DNA reads as TGTGCCAGCAGCAGAGGGACAAGCAATCAGCCCCAGCATTTT.

The rearrangement joins TRBV10-3 to TRBJ2-7, with 7 bases lining up with TRBD1. V was clipped by 4 bases and J by 2 bases; unmatched bases: 17. CDR3 length: 18 amino acids. The germline V gene has CDR1 ENHRY and CDR2 SYGVKD. This chain's CDR3 is CAISGPAARGQIAYEQYF. CDR3 in DNA: TGTGCCATCAGTGGGCCCGCCGCACGGGGACAGATAGCCTACGAGCAGTACTTC.

The CDR3 reads CASKGQGASYEQYF. The CDR3 region has the DNA TGTGCCAGTAAGGGACAAGGGGCGTCCTACGAGCAGTACTTC. The V call is TRBV19, the J call TRBJ2-7; tentatively, D is TRBD1 (6 bases). CDR1 is LNHDA and CDR2 is SQIVND in the germline V gene (reference sequence). V gave up 7 bases and J gave up 1 base, with 14 bases separating them. The CDR3 spans 14 residues. The full variable domain, rest sourced from reference TRBV19 and TRBJ2-7, is DGGITQSPKYLFRKEGQNVTLSCEQNLNHDAMYWYRQDPGQGLRLIYYSQIVNDFQKGDIAEGYSVSREKKESFPLTVTSAQKNPTAFYLCASKGQGASYEQYFGPGTRLTVT.

This clone has only a few counts. The chain combines TRBV27 with TRBJ1-2; D is possibly TRBD1 (5 bases). Germline V gene sequence: CDR1 MNHEY, CDR2 SMNVEV (reference sequence). Trimming left V 6 bases short and J 4 bases short, with 15 bases between. This CDR3 is 14 amino acids long. CDR3 region: CASREHEGLYGYTF. As DNA, the CDR3 is TGTGCCAGCAGGGAGCACGAGGGACTCTATGGCTACACCTTC.

This CDR3 is CASSQDRLAGNQETQYF. The DNA for the CDR3 is TGTGCCAGCAGCCAAGATCGACTAGCGGGGAACCAAGAGACCCAGTACTTC. The chain recombines TRBV4-2 with TRBJ2-5, with 11 positions matching TRBD2. After removal of 0 bases from V and 0 bases from J, the junction contained 3 bases not matched to a gene. Germline CDR1 and CDR2: LGHNA and YNFKEQ. The CDR3 is 17 residues long.

The genes are TRBV6-5 and TRBJ1-1; the match to TRBD1 covers 9 bases. Per the germline V gene, CDR1 is MNHEY and CDR2 is SVGAGI. Trimming removed 6 bases from V and 1 base from J; junction bases left unmatched: 3. The CDR3 spans 14 residues. The CDR3 loop is CASRGTGPNTEAFF. CDR3 DNA: TGTGCCAGCAGGGGGACAGGGCCGAACACTGAAGCTTTCTTT.

CDR3: CASSLGLAGVTDTQYF. CDR3 coding DNA: TGTGCCAGCAGCCTCGGACTAGCGGGAGTTACAGATACGCAGTATTTT. The V call is TRBV5-4, the J call TRBJ2-3, with 13 nucleotides matching TRBD2. V lost 4 bases, J lost 3 bases, and 5 bases stayed unmatched. The germline V gene has CDR1 SGHNT and CDR2 YYREEE (reference sequence). CDR3 length: 16 residues.

The V call is TRBV28, the J call TRBJ1-1; TRBD1 might be the D (5 bases). CDR3 length: 13 residues. The V end lost 5 bases, the J end lost 9 bases, and 16 bases lay between the germline ends. The germline CDR1 and CDR2 sequences are MDHEN and SYDVKM. The CDR3 sequence is CASSKRGEGKAFF. CDR3 sequence (DNA): TGTGCCAGCAGTAAAAGAGGGGAGGGTAAAGCTTTCTTT.

V gene TRBV9 combines with J gene TRBJ2-5; TRBD2 agrees at 10 bases. Per germline, CDR1 SGDLS and CDR2 YYNGEE. CDR3 length: 17 amino acids. Germline trimming cut 0 bases from V and 1 base from J; bases unmatched to any gene: 6. The CDR3 DNA is TGTGCCAGCAGCGTAGACCCAGCGGGAGGGATCCAAGAGACCCAGTACTTC. Amino acids: CASSVDPAGGIQETQYF.

The count of this clone is one. The chain employs TRBV30 and TRBJ2-7; 10 bases fit TRBD1. Per the germline V gene, CDR1 is GTSNPN and CDR2 is SVGIG (reference sequence). CDR3 size: 14 residues. J was trimmed by 2 bases and V by 1 base; bases with no gene match: 2. The CDR3 loop reads CAWSGTGGTYEQYF. The CDR3 DNA reads as TGTGCCTGGAGTGGGACAGGGGGTACCTACGAGCAGTACTTC.

This rearrangement joins TRBV5-1 to TRBJ1-1; 9 positions agree with TRBD1. V gave up 4 bases and J gave up 1 base; unmatched junction bases: 5. Germline V gene lookup returns CDR1 SGHRS and CDR2 YFSETQ. The CDR3 runs to 15 residues. The CDR3 here is CASSRQGGSNTEAFF. The CDR3 DNA reads as TGCGCCAGCAGCAGACAGGGGGGATCGAACACTGAAGCTTTCTTT.

The V gene is TRBV2, the J gene TRBJ1-5, with D possibly matching TRBD1 (6 bases). This CDR3 is built from 16 residues. Germline lookup yields CDR1 SNHLY and CDR2 FYNNEI. Deletions cut 3 bases from V and 4 bases from J, with 16 bases between. CDR3 DNA: TGTGCCAGCAGTGACTCAGGGGCACGTCTGAATCAGCCCCAGCATTTT. As protein: CASSDSGARLNQPQHF.

The rearrangement joins TRBV19 to TRBJ2-3; 10 nucleotides agree with TRBD1. The length of the CDR3 is 18 residues. Unmatched junction bases numbered 11, after V lost 3 bases and J lost 2 bases. Germline V gene data show CDR1 as LNHDA and CDR2 as SQIVND (reference sequence). The CDR3 coding sequence is TGTGCCAGTAGTATTCCGATGACCGGGACAGGGGTCACAGATACGCAGTATTTT. It yields the protein CASSIPMTGTGVTDTQYF.

The chain recombines TRBV20-1 with TRBJ2-7; no firm D call. CDR1 DFQATT and CDR2 SNEGSKA come from the germline V gene (reference sequence). The CDR3 is made up of 11 amino acids. V was pared by 0 bases and J by 4 bases, with 4 bases between. This chain's CDR3 is CSARDLYEQYF. CDR3 in DNA: TGCAGTGCTAGAGATCTGTACGAGCAGTACTTC.

The gene calls are TRBV6-5 and TRBJ2-5; 7 bases are a match to TRBD2. The CDR3 length is 15 residues. The trim removed 1 base at V and 1 base at J, leaving 3 bases unmatched. Germline values: CDR1 MNHEY, CDR2 SVGAGI. The CDR3 nucleotides read TGTGCCAGCAGTTACTTAGCGGGCCTCCAAGAGACCCAGTACTTC. Its translation is CASSYLAGLQETQYF.

In DNA form, the CDR3 reads TGTGCCAGCAGTCGAACGGGCAGGGGGCGTAATTCACCCCTCCACTTT. Encoded protein: CASSRTGRGRNSPLHF. The chain links TRBV11-3 to TRBJ1-6; 8 bases map to TRBD1. The CDR3 runs to 16 residues. CDR1 SGHNT and CDR2 YENEEA come from the germline V gene. Germline trimming cut 6 bases from V and 6 bases from J; bases unmatched to any gene: 10.

The chain uses TRBV9 and TRBJ1-3; TRBD1 matches 8 bases. This CDR3 comprises 16 residues. Trimming removed 3 bases from V and 3 bases from J; junction bases left unmatched: 8. Germline CDR1 and CDR2: SGDLS and YYNGEE. The CDR3 region has the DNA TGTGCCAGCAGCGCCACCGGGACAGGAGGTGGAAACACCATATATTTT. Protein: CASSATGTGGGNTIYF.

The chain has TRBV25-1 and TRBJ2-5; the match to TRBD1 covers 9 bases. V dropped 2 bases and J dropped 5; count of bases not matched to a gene: 6. The CDR3 has 15 amino acids. Germline assignment: CDR1 MGHDK and CDR2 SYGVNS. CDR3 region: CASSEPNRGRETQYF. CDR3 nucleotide sequence: TGTGCCAGCAGTGAACCTAACAGGGGGCGGGAGACCCAGTACTTC. Together with reference TRBV25-1 and TRBJ2-5, the CDR3 gives the full variable domain: EADIYQTPRYLVIGTGKKITLECSQTMGHDKMYWYQQDPGMELHLIHYSYGVNSTEKGDLSSESTVSRIRTEHFPLTLESARPSHTSQYLCASSEPNRGRETQYFGPGTRLLVL.

This chain links TRBV24-1 with TRBJ1-1; 8 bases line up with TRBD1. Germline CDR1 reads KGHDR; CDR2 reads SFDVKD. Trimming took 6 bases from V and 4 from J; bases not matched to a gene: 6. This CDR3 contains 14 residues. CDR3 nucleotides: TGTGCCACCAGTTTAGGACAGGGAGGCACTGAAGCTTTCTTT. Protein: CATSLGQGGTEAFF.